Given below is one T cell receptor beta chain in context. This specimen belongs to a study of cytomegalovirus exposure and HLA in healthy donors. Germline V gene lookup returns CDR1 KGHSH and CDR2 LQKENI. This CDR3 is built from 15 residues. J gave up 1 base and V 0 bases, and 0 bases lay outside the gene matches. The study ran its PCR with 60 Vbeta and 13 Jbeta primers. Data came from immunoSEQ multiplex PCR; TCRdb stores just in-frame clones and leaves some out. The table has about 200,000 clones, 70% to 85% seen once. The sample taken for sequencing was PBMCs. The receptor was isolated from a male donor in good health and CMV-seronegative. The chain couples TRBV18 to TRBJ1-5, with 7 bases identical to TRBD1. CDR3 coding DNA: TGTGCCAGCTCACCACCGGGACAGAGCAATCAGCCCCAGCATTTT. Translation: CASSPPGQSNQPQHF.